One and the same sample provided the 23 T cell receptor beta chains below, sequenced in a study of T cells in Graves' hyperthyroidism and ophthalmopathy. TCR beta CDR3 regions were amplified from RNA transcripts. During a first-round RT-PCR of the TCR CDR3, the HTBI primer set was used. One entry per CDR3 protein, called by TCRdb with MiXCR from the multiplex PCR reads. The sample records more than 550,000 distinct CDR3 sequences, about 19% being singletons. Sequenced input: blood. The receptors derive from a woman aged 45 to 65 with Graves' hyperthyroidism that later progressed to Graves' ophthalmopathy.

This clonotype was detected many times. The chain is built from TRBV3-1 and TRBJ2-2; 11 nucleotides agree with TRBD1. From germline, CDR1 is LGHDT and CDR2 YNNKEL (reference sequence). This CDR3 is 17 amino acids long. The ends lost 4 bases at V and 6 bases at J; junction bases unmatched: 10. The CDR3: CASSPPFPGQGAGELFF. Written as DNA, the CDR3 is TGTGCCAGCAGCCCACCCTTTCCGGGACAGGGGGCCGGGGAGCTGTTTTTT. Full variable domain (rest looked up from reference TRBV3-1 and TRBJ2-2): DTAVSQTPKYLVTQMGNDKSIKCEQNLGHDTMYWYKQDSKKFLKIMFSYNNKELIINETVPNRFSPKSPDKAHLNLHINSLELGDSAVYFCASSPPFPGQGAGELFFGEGSRLTVL.

This clonotype was observed a few times. This sequence joins TRBV9 and TRBJ1-1, with D tentatively TRBD1 (5 bases). The V end was cut by 2 bases, the J end by 4 bases, with 9 bases between. The CDR3 is 13 residues long. Per the germline V gene, CDR1 is SGDLS and CDR2 is YYNGEE. CDR3 sequence (DNA): TGTGCCAGCAGCGTTTCCGGGGCCACTGAAGCTTTCTTT. It yields the protein CASSVSGATEAFF.

The genes are TRBV6-1 and TRBJ2-7, with 7 nucleotides matching TRBD1. Germline V gene lookup returns CDR1 MNHNS and CDR2 SASEGT. The CDR3 contains 15 residues. The V and J ends lost 7 bases and 3 bases, in that order; junction bases with no gene match: 12. The CDR3 sequence: CASTYYAAGGYEQYF. The CDR3 DNA is TGTGCCAGCACCTATTATGCGGCAGGGGGCTACGAGCAGTACTTC.

This clonotype has a handful of counts. The J gene is TRBJ2-3, the V gene TRBV12-3 or TRBV12-4; tentative D call: TRBD1 (5 bases). Trimming removed 8 bases from V and 0 bases from J, with 12 bases in between. The CDR3 runs 14 residues. The CDR3 sequence is CASGQGSSTDTQYF. CDR3 nucleotides: TGTGCCAGCGGTCAGGGCTCTAGCACAGATACGCAGTATTTT.

This clonotype has ten or more counts. The genes are TRBV18 and TRBJ1-5; 7 bases align to TRBD1. CDR1 KGHSH and CDR2 LQKENI come from the germline V gene. The junction had 7 bases not matched to a gene; V was cut back by 6 bases and J by 5 bases. The CDR3 totals 14 residues. CDR3 bases: TGTGCCAGCTCGCCTACAGGGGTTCATCAGCCCCAGCATTTT. Protein product: CASSPTGVHQPQHF.

The chain combines TRBV20-1 with TRBJ2-5, with D maybe TRBD1 (6 bases). V dropped 6 bases and J dropped 4 bases, with 18 bases sitting between them. The CDR3 consists of 14 residues. Looked up from germline, CDR1 is DFQATT and CDR2 is SNEGSKA (reference sequence). The CDR3 bases are TGCAGTGCAAACAGGGTTGCGGCACTAGAGACCCAGTACTTC. This translates into CSANRVAALETQYF.

This clonotype was recorded many times. The chain combines TRBV20-1 with TRBJ2-1; tentative D call: TRBD1 (6 bases). The V gene lost 5 bases and the J gene lost 5 bases, with 13 bases spanning the gap. The CDR3 loop spans 13 amino acids. Germline CDR1 DFQATT, CDR2 SNEGSKA (reference sequence). CDR3 bases: TGCAGTGCTTCGGGACAATCGGACAATGAGCAGTTCTTC. Amino acid sequence: CSASGQSDNEQFF.

This clonotype showed up just a few times. The rearrangement links TRBV3-1 to TRBJ1-1; D ambiguous. The CDR3 spans 13 residues. CDR1 and CDR2 (germline): LGHDT, YNNKEL (reference sequence). Trimming shortened V by 7 bases and J by 1 base, and 10 bases separated the two germline ends. The CDR3 is CASTYGGNTEAFF. As DNA, the CDR3 is TGTGCCAGCACCTACGGTGGGAACACTGAAGCTTTCTTT.

The chain carries TRBV7-2 and TRBJ1-4; TRBD1 matches 9 bases. This CDR3 spans 16 amino acids. V lost 1 base, J lost 5 bases, and 5 bases stayed unmatched. The germline V gene has CDR1 SGHTA and CDR2 FQGNSA. CDR3 DNA sequence: TGTGCCAGCAGCTTAGGCGGGACAGGGTCGAATGAAAAACTGTTTTTT. This gives the protein CASSLGGTGSNEKLFF.

This clonotype was seen ten or more times. The gene calls are TRBV7-6 and TRBJ1-6; 9 bases are a match to TRBD1. V lost 5 bases, J lost 6 bases, and 11 bases stayed unmatched. The CDR3 is made up of 17 amino acids. Germline V gene sequence: CDR1 SGHVS, CDR2 FNYEAQ. In DNA, the CDR3 is TGTGCCAGCAGCCAGGGGGACAGGGCGGAGGGTAATTCACCCCTCCACTTT. Translated, it gives CASSQGDRAEGNSPLHF.

This clonotype came up many times. The rearrangement uses TRBV11-1 and TRBJ2-5; TRBD1 agrees at 7 bases. The V and J ends lost 5 bases and 1 base, in that order; junction bases with no gene match: 7. Germline V gives CDR1 SGHAT, CDR2 FQDESV (reference sequence). This CDR3 has 15 residues. CDR3 bases: TGTGCCAGCAGCAATATCCGGGACAGCCAAGAGACCCAGTACTTC. As protein: CASSNIRDSQETQYF.

Details on this clonotype: At one end, the junction sequence differs from germline, possibly due to a read error. This chain connects TRBV6-2 or TRBV6-3 to TRBJ2-5; D is undetermined. Germline V CDR1 and CDR2: MNHEY, SVGEGT. The CDR3 has 12 amino acids. The CDR3 DNA follows: TGTGCCAGCAGTTACTCGGGCGAGACCCGGTGCTTC. Its translation: CASSYSGETRCF.

The CDR3 nucleotides read TGTGCCAGCAGCAGCGCCCTAAGACAGGGGTTAAATTCACCCCTCCACTTT. It yields the protein CASSSALRQGLNSPLHF. The V call is TRBV7-2, the J call TRBJ1-6, with TRBD1 identical over 8 bases. J lost 7 bases, V lost 5 bases, and 13 bases had no gene match. Germline lookup yields CDR1 SGHTA and CDR2 FQGNSA. CDR3 length: 17 residues.

This clonotype was seen only a few times. The chain uses TRBV12-3 or TRBV12-4 and TRBJ2-5; D is unclear. The CDR3 consists of 13 residues. V was pared by 6 bases and J by 5 bases, with 13 bases between. The CDR3 protein is CASSLSKVETQYF. The CDR3 DNA sequence: TGTGCCAGCAGCCTCTCAAAGGTTGAGACCCAGTACTTC.

This clonotype was found once. The rearrangement links TRBV27 to TRBJ1-4; perhaps TRBD1 as D (6 bases). Trimming shortened V by 8 bases and J by 5 bases, and 12 bases separated the two germline ends. This CDR3 spans 13 amino acids. Germline V lookup: CDR1 MNHEY, CDR2 SMNVEV (reference sequence). The chain's CDR3 is CASFNRANEKLFF. As DNA, the CDR3 is TGTGCCAGCTTCAACAGGGCGAATGAAAAACTGTTTTTT.

The chain has TRBV19 and TRBJ1-1, with no clear D. V was cut by 3 bases and J by 1 base, with 27 bases left in between. This CDR3 contains 20 residues. Germline V gives CDR1 LNHDA, CDR2 SQIVND (reference sequence). The DNA of the CDR3 is TGTGCCAGTAGTATCTCAACGACTCGGCAGGATATTATCGGGAACACTGAAGCTTTCTTT. Translating it yields CASSISTTRQDIIGNTEAFF.

In nucleotides, the CDR3 is TGTGCCAGCAGTTACTCGACGCGCCCGCGCCGCGCTGGTTCACCCCTCCACTTT. It yields the protein CASSYSTRPRRAGSPLHF. The chain is built from TRBV6-5 and TRBJ1-6; D is uncertain. The CDR3 extends over 18 amino acids. Trimming left V 0 bases short and J 9 bases short, with 21 bases between. The germline V gene has CDR1 MNHEY and CDR2 SVGAGI.

Many counts were recorded for this clonotype. The chain has TRBV12-3 or TRBV12-4 and TRBJ1-5; TRBD1 is a possible D gene (5 bases). The V and J ends lost 1 base and 0 bases respectively, with 10 bases between them. The CDR3 length is 16 residues. The CDR3 DNA is TGTGCCAGCAGTTTAGTGGCAGGGTATAGCAATCAGCCCCAGCATTTT. Protein product: CASSLVAGYSNQPQHF.

This clonotype was seen ten or more times. The J gene is TRBJ2-1, the V gene TRBV5-1, with 12 positions matching TRBD2. Per germline, CDR1 SGHRS and CDR2 YFSETQ. V gave up 4 bases and J gave up 7 bases; unmatched junction bases: 12. The CDR3 runs to 17 residues. The chain's CDR3 is CASSASGGAVFLNEQFF. DNA for the CDR3: TGCGCCAGCAGCGCTAGCGGGGGGGCCGTATTTCTGAATGAGCAGTTCTTC.

There are many counts of this clonotype. The V gene is TRBV2, the J gene TRBJ2-1; D is unclear. The germline CDR1 and CDR2 sequences are SNHLY and FYNNEI. V was shortened by 4 bases and J by 4 bases, with 14 bases between the two germline ends. The CDR3 contains 15 residues. In DNA form, the CDR3 reads TGTGCCAGCAGTGCGGAGTCGATTGGGTACAATGAGCAGTTCTTC. Translating gives CASSAESIGYNEQFF. Together with reference TRBV2 and TRBJ2-1, the CDR3 gives the full variable domain: EPEVTQTPSHQVTQMGQEVILRCVPISNHLYFYWYRQILGQKVEFLVSFYNNEISEKSEIFDDQFSVERPDGSNFTLKIRSTKLEDSAMYFCASSAESIGYNEQFFGPGTRLTVL.

Many counts were recorded for this clonotype. V gene TRBV20-1 combines with J gene TRBJ2-1, with 10 nucleotides matching TRBD2. J lost 4 bases, V lost 5 bases, and 11 bases had no gene match. The CDR3 contains 16 residues. Per the germline V gene, CDR1 is DFQATT and CDR2 is SNEGSKA (reference sequence). For the CDR3, the DNA is TGCAGTGCTGAACCACCGGGACTAGCGCCGTACAATGAGCAGTTCTTC. Residues: CSAEPPGLAPYNEQFF.

This clonotype was counted a few times. V is TRBV11-2 and J is TRBJ2-7; TRBD1 might be the D (6 bases). The CDR3 has 15 amino acids. Trimming pared 4 bases from V and 0 bases from J, leaving 13 bases between. Germline V CDR1 and CDR2: SGHAT, FQNNGV. The CDR3 reads CASSSRTESSYEQYF. The CDR3 nucleotides read TGTGCCAGCAGCTCTAGGACAGAGAGCTCCTACGAGCAGTACTTC.

This sequence joins TRBV7-9 and TRBJ1-1, with D unresolved. V dropped 2 bases and J dropped 7 bases, with 14 bases sitting between them. The CDR3 length is 14 residues. Germline V gene data show CDR1 as SEHNR and CDR2 as FQNEAQ (reference sequence). CDR3 bases: TGTGCCAGCAGCTTACTCGGCGGTGAGGTTGAAGCTTTCTTT. Amino acid sequence: CASSLLGGEVEAFF.